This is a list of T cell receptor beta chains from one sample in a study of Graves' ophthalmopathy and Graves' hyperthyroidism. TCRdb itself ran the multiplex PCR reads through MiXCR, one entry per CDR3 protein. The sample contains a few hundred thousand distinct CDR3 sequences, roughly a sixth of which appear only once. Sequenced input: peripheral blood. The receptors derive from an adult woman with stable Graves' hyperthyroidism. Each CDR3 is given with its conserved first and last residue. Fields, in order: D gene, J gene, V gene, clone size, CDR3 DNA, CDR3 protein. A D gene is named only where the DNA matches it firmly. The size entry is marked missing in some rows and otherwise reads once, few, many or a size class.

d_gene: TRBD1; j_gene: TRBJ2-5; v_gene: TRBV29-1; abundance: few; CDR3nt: TGCAGCGTGTTCTGGGCAGGGGGCACGGAGACCCAGTACTTC; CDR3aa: CSVFWAGGTETQYF
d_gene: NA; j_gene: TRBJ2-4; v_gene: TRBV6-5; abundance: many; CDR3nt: TGTGCCAGCAGTTCTCTAGGTTTAGCCAAAAACATTCAGTACTTC; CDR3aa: CASSSLGLAKNIQYF
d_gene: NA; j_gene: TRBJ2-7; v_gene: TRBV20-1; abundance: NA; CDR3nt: TGCAGTGCTACCGTGATCGAGCAGTACTTC; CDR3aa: CSATVIEQYF
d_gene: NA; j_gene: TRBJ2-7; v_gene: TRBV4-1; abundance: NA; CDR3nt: TGCGCCAGCAGCCAATTACCTGGGGACGAGCAGTACTTC; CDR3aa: CASSQLPGDEQYF
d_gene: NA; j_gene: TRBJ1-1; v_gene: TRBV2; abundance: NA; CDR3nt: TGTGCCAGCAGGATGGACAGTAACACTGAAGCTTTCTTT; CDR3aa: CASRMDSNTEAFF
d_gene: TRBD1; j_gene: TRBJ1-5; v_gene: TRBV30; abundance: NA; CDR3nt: TGTGCCTGGAAAGGGGGACAGGGCAATCAGCCCCAGCATTTT; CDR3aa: CAWKGGQGNQPQHF
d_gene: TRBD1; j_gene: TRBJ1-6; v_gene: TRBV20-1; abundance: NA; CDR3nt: TGCAGTGCTTGGACAGGCGATAATTCACCCCTCCACTTT; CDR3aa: CSAWTGDNSPLHF
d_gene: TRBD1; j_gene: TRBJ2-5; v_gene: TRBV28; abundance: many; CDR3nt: TGTGCCAGCAGCAACCCCAACGGACAGGGGAGGGAGACCCAGTACTTC; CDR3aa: CASSNPNGQGRETQYF
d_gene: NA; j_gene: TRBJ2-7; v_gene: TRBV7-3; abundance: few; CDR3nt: TGTGCCAGCAGCTTAACGCCAGGGAGCTACGAGCAGTACTTC; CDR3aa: CASSLTPGSYEQYF
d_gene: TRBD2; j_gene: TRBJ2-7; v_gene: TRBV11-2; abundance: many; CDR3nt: TGTGCCAGCAGCTTAGGGGGACTAGGCTACGAGCAGTACTTC; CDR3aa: CASSLGGLGYEQYF
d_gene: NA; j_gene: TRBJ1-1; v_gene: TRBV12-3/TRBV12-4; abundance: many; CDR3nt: TGTGCCAGCAGCCCTGGAGGAGCAGAAGCTTTCTTT; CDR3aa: CASSPGGAEAFF
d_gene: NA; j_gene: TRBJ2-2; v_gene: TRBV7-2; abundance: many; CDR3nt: TGTGCCAGCAGCTTAGTGGGCTTTCCGTCGTTCGAGCTGTTTTTT; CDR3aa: CASSLVGFPSFELFF
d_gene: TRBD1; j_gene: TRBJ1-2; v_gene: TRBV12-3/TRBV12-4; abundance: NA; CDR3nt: TGTGCCAGCACTCTAAGAGGGGGCAACGGCTACACCTTC; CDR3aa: CASTLRGGNGYTF
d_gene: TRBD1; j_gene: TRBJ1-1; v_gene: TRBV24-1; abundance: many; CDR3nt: TGTGCCACCAGAGAAGGGGACAGCACTGAAGCTTTCTTT; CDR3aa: CATREGDSTEAFF
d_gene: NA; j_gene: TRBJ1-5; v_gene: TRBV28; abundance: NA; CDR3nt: TGTGCCAGCAGTTTTGAGGGATTTGGACAGCCCCAGCATTTT; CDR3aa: CASSFEGFGQPQHF
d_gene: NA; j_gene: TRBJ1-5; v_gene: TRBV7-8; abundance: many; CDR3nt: TGTGCCAGCTCCAACCGCAATCAGCCCCAGCATTTT; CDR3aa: CASSNRNQPQHF
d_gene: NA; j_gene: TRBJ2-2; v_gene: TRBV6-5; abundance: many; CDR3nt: TGTGCCAGCGTTTCAGAATACACCGGGGAGCTGTTTTTT; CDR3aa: CASVSEYTGELFF
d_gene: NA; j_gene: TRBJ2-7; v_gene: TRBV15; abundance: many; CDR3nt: TGTGCCACCAGCGCTGTCCCCAGGGTCCGCGAGCAGTACTTC; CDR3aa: CATSAVPRVREQYF
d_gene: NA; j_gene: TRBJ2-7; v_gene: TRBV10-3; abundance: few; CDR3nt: TGTGCCATCAGACGGGACGGGCTCTCCTACGAGCAGTACTTC; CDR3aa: CAIRRDGLSYEQYF
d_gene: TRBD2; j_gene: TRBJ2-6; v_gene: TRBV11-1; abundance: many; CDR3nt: TGTGCCAGCAGCTCCTTCATAGCGGGAGGTTATGGGGCCAACGTCCTGACTTTC; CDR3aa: CASSSFIAGGYGANVLTF
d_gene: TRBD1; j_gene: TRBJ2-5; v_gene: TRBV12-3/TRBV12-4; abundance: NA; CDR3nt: TGTGCCAGCAGTCCCGGGACAGGGGATGCGGAGACCCAGTACTTC; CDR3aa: CASSPGTGDAETQYF
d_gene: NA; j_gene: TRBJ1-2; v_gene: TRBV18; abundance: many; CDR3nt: TGTGCCAGCTCACCGACAGAGACCTATGGCTACACCTTC; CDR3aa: CASSPTETYGYTF
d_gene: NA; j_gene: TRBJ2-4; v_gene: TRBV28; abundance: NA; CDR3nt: TGTGCCAGCAGTCTGGGGGTGGGAGCCAAAAACATTCAGTACTTC; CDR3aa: CASSLGVGAKNIQYF
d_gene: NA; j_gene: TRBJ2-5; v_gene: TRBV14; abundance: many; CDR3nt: TGTGCCAGCGCCCAGGGGAGCCAAGAGACCCAGTACTTC; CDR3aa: CASAQGSQETQYF
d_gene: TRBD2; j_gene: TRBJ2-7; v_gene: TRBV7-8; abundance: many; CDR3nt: TGTGCCAGCAGCTTACGGGCGGGAGTCCCCTACGAGCAGTACTTC; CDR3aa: CASSLRAGVPYEQYF
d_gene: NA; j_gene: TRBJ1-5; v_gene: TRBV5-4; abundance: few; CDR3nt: TGTGCCAGCAGCGTGCCTGCCCTATATAGTGCGAATCAGCCCCAGCATTTT; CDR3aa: CASSVPALYSANQPQHF
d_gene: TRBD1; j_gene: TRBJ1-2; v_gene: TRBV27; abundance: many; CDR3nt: TGTGCCAGCCGCGGGACAGTTAACTATGGCTACACCTTC; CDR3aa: CASRGTVNYGYTF
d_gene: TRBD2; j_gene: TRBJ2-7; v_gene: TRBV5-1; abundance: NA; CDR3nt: TGCGCCAGCAGCTTGGGGGACTATTCAAGCGAGCAGTACTTC; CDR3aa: CASSLGDYSSEQYF
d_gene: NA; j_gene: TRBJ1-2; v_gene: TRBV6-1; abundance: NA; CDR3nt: TGTGCCAGCAGTCCCTACGAGACCAACTATGGCTACACCTTC; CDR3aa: CASSPYETNYGYTF
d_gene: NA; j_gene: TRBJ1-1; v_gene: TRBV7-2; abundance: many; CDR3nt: TGTGCCAGCAGCTTAAATCAGAACAGCCTATTCTTT; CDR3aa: CASSLNQNSLFF
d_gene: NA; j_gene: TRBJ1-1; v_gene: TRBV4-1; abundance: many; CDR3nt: TGCGCCAGCAGCCAAGAAAGAACGCAGGGACACACTGAAGCTTTCTTT; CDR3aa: CASSQERTQGHTEAFF
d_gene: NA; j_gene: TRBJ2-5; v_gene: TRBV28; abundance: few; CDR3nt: TGTGCCAGCAGTTCCGCCGATATGGAGACCCAGTACTTC; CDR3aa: CASSSADMETQYF